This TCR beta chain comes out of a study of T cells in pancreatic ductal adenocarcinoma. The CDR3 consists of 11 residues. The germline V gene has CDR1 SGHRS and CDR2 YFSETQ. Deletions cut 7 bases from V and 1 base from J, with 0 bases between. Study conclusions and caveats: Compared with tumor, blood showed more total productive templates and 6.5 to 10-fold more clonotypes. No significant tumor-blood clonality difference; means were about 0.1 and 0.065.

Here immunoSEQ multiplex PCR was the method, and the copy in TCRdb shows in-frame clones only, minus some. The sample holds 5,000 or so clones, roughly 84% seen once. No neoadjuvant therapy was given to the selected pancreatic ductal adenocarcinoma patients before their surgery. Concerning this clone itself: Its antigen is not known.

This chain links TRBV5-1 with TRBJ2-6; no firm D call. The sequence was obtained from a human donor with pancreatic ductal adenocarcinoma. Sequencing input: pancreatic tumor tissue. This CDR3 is CASSGANVLTF. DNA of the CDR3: TGCGCCAGCTCTGGGGCCAACGTCCTGACTTTC.